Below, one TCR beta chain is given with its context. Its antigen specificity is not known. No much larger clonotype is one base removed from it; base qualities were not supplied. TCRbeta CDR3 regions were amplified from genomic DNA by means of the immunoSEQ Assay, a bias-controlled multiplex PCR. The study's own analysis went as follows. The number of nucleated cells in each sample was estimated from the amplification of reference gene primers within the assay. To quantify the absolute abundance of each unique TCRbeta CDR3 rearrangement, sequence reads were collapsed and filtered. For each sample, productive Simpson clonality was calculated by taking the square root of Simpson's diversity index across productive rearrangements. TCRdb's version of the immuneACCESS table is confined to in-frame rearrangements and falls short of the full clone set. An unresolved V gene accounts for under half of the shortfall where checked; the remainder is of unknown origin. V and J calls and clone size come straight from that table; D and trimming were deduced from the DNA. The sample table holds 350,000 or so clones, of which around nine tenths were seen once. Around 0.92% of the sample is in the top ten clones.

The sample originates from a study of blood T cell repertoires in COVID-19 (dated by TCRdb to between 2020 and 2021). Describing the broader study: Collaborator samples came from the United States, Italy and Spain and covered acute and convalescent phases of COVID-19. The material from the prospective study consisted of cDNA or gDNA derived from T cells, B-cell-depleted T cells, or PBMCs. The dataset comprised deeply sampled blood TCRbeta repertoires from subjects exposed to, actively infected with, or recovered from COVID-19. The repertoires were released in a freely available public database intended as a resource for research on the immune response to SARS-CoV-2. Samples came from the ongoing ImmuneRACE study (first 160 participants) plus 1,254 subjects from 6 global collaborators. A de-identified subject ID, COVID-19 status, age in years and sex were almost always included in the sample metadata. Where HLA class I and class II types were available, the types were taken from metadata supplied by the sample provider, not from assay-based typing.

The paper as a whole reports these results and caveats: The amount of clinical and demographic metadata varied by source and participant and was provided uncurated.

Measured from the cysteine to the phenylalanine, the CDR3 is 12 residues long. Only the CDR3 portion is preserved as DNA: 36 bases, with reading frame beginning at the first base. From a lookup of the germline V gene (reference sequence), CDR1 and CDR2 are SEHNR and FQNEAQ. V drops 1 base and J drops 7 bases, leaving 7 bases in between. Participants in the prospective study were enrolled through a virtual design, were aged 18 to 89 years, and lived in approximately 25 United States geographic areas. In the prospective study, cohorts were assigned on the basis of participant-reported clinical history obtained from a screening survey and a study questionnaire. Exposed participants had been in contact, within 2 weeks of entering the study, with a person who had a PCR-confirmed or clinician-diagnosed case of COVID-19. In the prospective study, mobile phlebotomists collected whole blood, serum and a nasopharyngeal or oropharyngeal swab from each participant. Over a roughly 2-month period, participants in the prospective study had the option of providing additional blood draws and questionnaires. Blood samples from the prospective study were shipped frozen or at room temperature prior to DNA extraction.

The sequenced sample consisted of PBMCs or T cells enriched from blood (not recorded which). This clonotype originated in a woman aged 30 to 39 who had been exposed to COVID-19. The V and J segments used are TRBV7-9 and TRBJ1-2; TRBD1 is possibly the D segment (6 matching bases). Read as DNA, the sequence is TGTGCCAGCAGCTTAGGGGACACTGGCTACACCTTC. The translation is CASSLGDTGYTF. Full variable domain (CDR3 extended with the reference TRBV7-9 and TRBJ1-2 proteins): DTGVSQNPRHKITKRGQNVTFRCDPISEHNRLYWYRQTLGQGPEFLTYFQNEAQLEKSRLLSDRFSAERPKGSFSTLEIQRTEQGDSAMYLCASSLGDTGYTFGSGTRLTVV.